These 22 T cell receptor beta chains share one sample of origin, sequenced in a study of T cell clonality in common variable immunodeficiency. Data came from immunoSEQ multiplex PCR; TCRdb stores just in-frame clones and leaves some out. The specimen gives roughly 38,000 clones without singletons; the ten biggest hold 2.5% to 3%. The source material was peripheral blood mononuclear cells. The receptors shown here come from a person between 18 and 70 years old in good health.

This clone came up many times. It may be a read error: a sequence one base away is much more abundant. The read stops 3 residues short of the end of the CDR3; the missing end is completed from the germline J gene. The chain joins TRBV5-1 to TRBJ2-2, with D possibly TRBD1 on 5 matching bases. The CDR3 has 16 amino acids. Per germline, CDR1 SGHRS and CDR2 YFSETQ. The CDR3 bases that were read are TGCGCCAGCAGCTTAGTAGGGGCGCTTGGGGCCAACGTG. Its translation: CASSLVGALGANV. The entire CDR3 protein is CASSLVGALGANVLFF.

Ten or more counts support this clone. The sequenced fragment ends 3 residues before the CDR3 boundary, so the rest is inferred from the germline J gene. The rearrangement links TRBV13 to TRBJ2-1, with 7 bases fitting TRBD2. The CDR3 covers 15 residues. CDR1 is PRHDT, CDR2 FYEKMQ, per germline (reference sequence). V shed 1 base, J shed 9 bases, and the junction held 9 bases outside the gene matches. CDR3 DNA, as far as it was read: TGTGCCAGCAGCTTAGTTCTAGCGGCCACGGGTGAG. Translation gives CASSLVLAATGE. The full-length CDR3 reads as CASSLVLAATGEQFF.

The table lists this clone with a few counts. The read ends 3 residues early relative to the CDR3; the germline J gene fills the gap. The chain has TRBV18 and TRBJ1-2, with D tentatively TRBD1 (5 bases). CDR1 is KGHSH and CDR2 is LQKENI in the germline V gene. The CDR3 spans 21 residues. The covered CDR3 bases are TGTGCCAGCTCACCACTTTTCCCGGGGACTAGCGGTTCTTTTGGCTACAATGAC. Translating it yields CASSPLFPGTSGSFGYND. The full CDR3 reads CASSPLFPGTSGSFGYNDYTF. Drawing the rest from reference TRBV18 and TRBJ1-2, the complete variable domain is NAGVMQNPRHLVRRRGQEARLRCSPMKGHSHVYWYRQLPEEGLKFMVYLQKENIIDESGMPKERFSAEFPKEGPSILRIQQVVRGDSAAYFCASSPLFPGTSGSFGYNDYTFGSGTRLTVV.

There are many counts of this clone. The sequenced fragment ends 3 residues before the CDR3 boundary, so the rest is inferred from the germline J gene. This rearrangement joins TRBV10-1 to TRBJ2-7, with 10 bases that match TRBD2. Germline V gene data show CDR1 as WNHNN and CDR2 as SYGVQD (reference sequence). The CDR3 is 13 amino acids. The ends lost 8 bases at V and 3 bases at J; junction bases unmatched: 4. The sequenced part of the CDR3 DNA is TGCGCCAGCGCCGCTAGCGGGAGCTACGAG. Translation gives CASAASGSYE. The entire CDR3 protein is CASAASGSYEQYF.

This clone occurred many times. The read comes to an end 3 residues before the CDR3 does, leaving the germline J gene to fill in the end. V and J are TRBV28 and TRBJ1-1; D might be TRBD1 (6 bases). CDR1 MDHEN and CDR2 SYDVKM come from the germline V gene. The CDR3 is 12 residues long. The CDR3 loop is CASSTGWVEAFF. The CDR3 DNA, read in part, is TGTGCCAGCAGTACAGGGTGGGTGGAG.

Comment on this clone: Read sequence stops 3 residues before the CDR3 end, and the germline J gene provides the missing end. Other nucleotide sequences from this sample produce the same CDR3. The V call is TRBV19, the J call TRBJ1-5; tentatively, D is TRBD1 (5 bases). V was clipped by 5 bases and J by 6 bases, with 26 bases between them. The CDR3 runs 18 residues. CDR1 and CDR2 from the germline V gene are LNHDA and SQIVND (reference sequence). The CDR3 bases that were read are TGTGCCAGTAGTCCTCGGGGGGATACGAGGCCGCGGGGTCAGCCC. The encoded protein is CASSPRGDTRPRGQP. The entire CDR3 protein reads CASSPRGDTRPRGQPQHF.

This clone appeared many times. The read terminates 3 residues ahead of where the CDR3 ends, so the germline J gene completes it. This sequence joins TRBV10-3 and TRBJ2-2; perhaps TRBD1 as D (6 bases). Looked up from germline, CDR1 is ENHRY and CDR2 is SYGVKD. V was clipped by 9 bases and J by 6 bases, with 20 bases between them. The CDR3 is made up of 15 amino acids. CDR3 DNA, as far as it was read: TGTGCCATTAATTCCGAGGGGGTTTATGCCGGGGAG. Protein product: CAINSEGVYAGE. The whole CDR3 protein reads CAINSEGVYAGELFF.

This clone has ten or more counts. The read comes to an end 3 residues before the CDR3 does, leaving the germline J gene to fill in the end. This chain uses TRBV2 with TRBJ2-2, with 7 bases lining up with TRBD2. Germline values: CDR1 SNHLY, CDR2 FYNNEI. This CDR3 region has 15 residues. Trimming at V came to 1 base and at J to 5 bases, leaving 4 bases not matched to a gene. The covered CDR3 bases are TGTGCCAGCAGTGAAGGCCTGCGGGAGACCGGGGAG. This encodes CASSEGLRETGE. The entire CDR3 is CASSEGLRETGELFF. The full variable domain, its missing parts supplied by reference TRBV2 and TRBJ2-2, is EPEVTQTPSHQVTQMGQEVILRCVPISNHLYFYWYRQILGQKVEFLVSFYNNEISEKSEIFDDQFSVERPDGSNFTLKIRSTKLEDSAMYFCASSEGLRETGELFFGEGSRLTVL.

This clone was counted at least ten times. The read is 3 residues too short to cover the CDR3 end, so that end is filled in from the germline J gene. J is TRBJ2-7 and V is TRBV5-5; unclear D gene. Per germline, CDR1 SGHKS and CDR2 YYEKEE (reference sequence). Trimming removed 0 bases at V and 0 bases at J, with 4 bases between. This CDR3 is built from 13 residues. The sequenced CDR3 bases are TGTGCCAGCAGCTTGGGAGCCTCCTACGAG. Its protein product is CASSLGASYE. The entire CDR3 reads CASSLGASYEQYF.

This clone has ten or more counts. The read terminates 3 residues before the CDR3 end, so the remaining end is supplied by the germline J gene. The chain carries TRBV12-3 or TRBV12-4 and TRBJ2-1, with TRBD2 matching 8 bases. The CDR3 has 16 amino acids. V shed 5 bases and J 2 bases; nucleotides not matched to a gene: 8. Incomplete CDR3 DNA: TGTGCCAGCAGTCCAAGCGGGGGCCGTACCTACAATGAG. It codes for CASSPSGGRTYNE. The CDR3, in full, reads CASSPSGGRTYNEQFF.

In the case of this clone: The read comes to an end 3 residues before the CDR3 does, leaving the germline J gene to fill in the end. The chain carries TRBV7-9 and TRBJ2-5; 9 bases agree with TRBD1. Per the germline V gene, CDR1 is SEHNR and CDR2 is FQNEAQ (reference sequence). With V trimmed by 5 bases and J by 5 bases, 6 bases remained unmatched. This CDR3 comprises 14 residues. CDR3 protein: CASSRDRDRETQYF. CDR3 DNA (partial): TGTGCCAGCAGCCGGGACAGGGACCGGGAGACC.

This clone was seen ten or more times. The CDR3 region is CASSLGLNNDYTF. The covered CDR3 bases are TGTGCCAGCAGCTTAGGTCTGAACAATGAC. The chain employs TRBV7-2 and TRBJ1-2, with unresolved D. The missing CDR3 end, 3 residues past where the read stops, is filled in from the germline J gene. This CDR3 contains 13 residues. Germline V gene sequence: CDR1 SGHTA, CDR2 FQGNSA. The full variable domain, rest sourced from reference TRBV7-2 and TRBJ1-2, is GAGVSQSPSNKVTEKGKDVELRCDPISGHTALYWYRQSLGQGLEFLIYFQGNSAPDKSGLPSDRFSAERTGGSVSTLTIQRTQQEDSAVYLCASSLGLNNDYTFGSGTRLTVV.

This clone was detected many times. The CDR3 end lies 3 residues beyond the end of the read and is filled in from the germline J gene. The chain carries TRBV19 and TRBJ1-1; D ambiguous. Trimming took off 3 bases at V and 0 bases at J, with 8 bases between the two ends. Per the germline V gene, CDR1 is LNHDA and CDR2 is SQIVND (reference sequence). The CDR3 runs 14 residues. CDR3 loop: CASSMNGLNTEAFF. The CDR3 bases that were read are TGTGCCAGTAGTATGAATGGCCTGAACACTGAA.

This clone was seen only a few times. The observed sequence ends 3 residues before the CDR3 terminus, with the missing tail filled in from the germline J gene. This chain joins TRBV11-1 and TRBJ2-7, with TRBD1 matching 9 bases. CDR1 is SGHAT and CDR2 is FQDESV in the germline V gene (reference sequence). V trimming: 1 base; J trimming: 2 bases; junction bases outside the gene matches: 3. The CDR3 is made up of 15 amino acids. CDR3 region: CASSLVGTGPYEQYF. The sequenced CDR3 bases are TGTGCCAGCAGCTTAGTCGGGACAGGGCCCTACGAG.

This clone came up many times. The sequence runs out 3 residues before the end of the CDR3; the remainder is reconstructed from the germline J gene. The chain is built from TRBV20-1 and TRBJ2-3; 8 bases match TRBD2. The CDR3 sequence is 16 residues long. The germline V gene has CDR1 DFQATT and CDR2 SNEGSKA (reference sequence). The CDR3 region is CSARPFSGMGEETQYF. The CDR3 bases that were read are TGCAGTGCTAGACCCTTTAGCGGGATGGGGGAAGAGACG.

This clone was recorded a few times. The CDR3 is CATSGEGGKPYGQYF. The CDR3 bases that were read are TGTGCCACCTCCGGGGAGGGTGGGAAGCCCTATGGT. V and J are TRBV7-9 and TRBJ2-4; 7 bases are a match to TRBD2. The read halts 3 residues ahead of the CDR3 end, with the missing end drawn from the germline J gene. The CDR3 runs 15 residues. Germline CDR1 is SEHNR and CDR2 is FQNEAQ (reference sequence).

This clone was seen ten or more times. The read halts 3 residues ahead of the CDR3 end, with the missing end drawn from the germline J gene. The chain recombines TRBV19 with TRBJ2-1, with TRBD2 identical over 8 bases. V dropped 4 bases and J dropped 4; count of bases not matched to a gene: 6. The CDR3 runs 15 residues. The germline CDR1 and CDR2 sequences are LNHDA and SQIVND (reference sequence). The CDR3 loop reads CASSTGGRRYNEQFF. The sequenced CDR3 bases are TGTGCCAGTAGTACGGGCGGGAGGCGTTACAATGAG.

This clone came up many times. The CDR3 end falls 3 residues outside the read, so it is completed with the germline J gene. V gene TRBV20-1 combines with J gene TRBJ2-3, with a possible D match to TRBD2 (7 bases). Trimming cost V 1 base and J 0 bases, with 14 bases left between them. This CDR3 contains 16 residues. Germline V gives CDR1 DFQATT, CDR2 SNEGSKA (reference sequence). The CDR3 bases that were read are TGCAGTGCTAGAGCCCGTAGGGGGGGTAGCACAGATACG. Translating it yields CSARARRGGSTDT. Given in full, the CDR3 is CSARARRGGSTDTQYF.

About this clone itself: With the read ending 3 residues before the CDR3 end, the germline J gene is used to fill in that end. This chain connects TRBV5-1 to TRBJ2-3; 8 bases are a match to TRBD2. The CDR3 consists of 15 residues. J lost 0 bases, V lost 2 bases, and 2 bases had no gene match. CDR1 SGHRS and CDR2 YFSETQ come from the germline V gene. The part of the CDR3 DNA that was read is TGCGCCAGCAGCTTAATAGCGGGAAGCACAGATACG. Translation gives CASSLIAGSTDT. The CDR3, in full, reads CASSLIAGSTDTQYF.

This clone has at least ten counts. The read ends 3 residues shy of where the CDR3 ends; the end is completed using the germline J gene. The chain links TRBV20-1 to TRBJ1-1; possible D gene TRBD1, 5 bases. The CDR3 runs to 13 residues. V lost 5 bases and J lost 3, with 13 bases in between. Germline V lookup: CDR1 DFQATT, CDR2 SNEGSKA (reference sequence). The part of the CDR3 DNA that was read is TGCAGTGCTGCCTTTACAGGTTACACTGAA. Amino acids: CSAAFTGYTE. The whole CDR3 is CSAAFTGYTEAFF.

This clone has more than one count but fewer than ten. The read ends 3 residues shy of where the CDR3 ends; the end is completed using the germline J gene. This chain joins TRBV19 and TRBJ1-2; D gene uncertain. The length of the CDR3 is 14 residues. Per germline, CDR1 LNHDA and CDR2 SQIVND (reference sequence). CDR3 DNA (partial): TGTGCCAGTAGTATGGGCTCCCGGTGGAATGAC. This translates into CASSMGSRWND. The full CDR3 sequence reads CASSMGSRWNDYTF.

This clone was counted a few times. The read comes to an end 3 residues before the CDR3 does, leaving the germline J gene to fill in the end. J is TRBJ2-1 and V is TRBV5-3, with D maybe TRBD2 (6 bases). TRBV5-3 is labeled an ORF, and its function is uncertain. The CDR3 has 18 residues. Deletions cut 6 bases from V and 0 bases from J, with 22 bases between. CDR3 DNA, as far as it was read: TGTGCCAGAAACCGACCCCCCTTTGCCGGGGGCTCCTACAATGAG. Protein product: CARNRPPFAGGSYNE. The full CDR3 sequence reads CARNRPPFAGGSYNEQFF.